This T cell receptor beta chain emerged from a study of T cells in Graves' hyperthyroidism and ophthalmopathy. About the research overall: Initial diagnosis, before any treatment, was when peripheral blood was collected.

Trimming shortened V by 0 bases and J by 2 bases, and 14 bases separated the two germline ends. Germline assignment: CDR1 SGDLS and CDR2 YYNGEE. The CDR3 consists of 16 residues. There were TCR beta CDR3 regions amplified from RNA transcripts. HTBI primers were used for first-round RT-PCR of the TCR CDR3. Using its own MiXCR run on the multiplex PCR reads, TCRdb lists one record per CDR3 protein. Seen here are about 640,000 distinct CDR3 sequences, 20% observed once, and the top ten hold 30% to 40%. The sequence was obtained from a man in his thirties or forties with Graves' ophthalmopathy. This sequence joins TRBV9 and TRBJ1-2, with D hard to call. The specimen was blood. CDR3 region: CASSVATGRRNYGYTF. CDR3 bases: TGTGCCAGCAGCGTAGCTACGGGGAGACGGAACTATGGCTACACCTTC.